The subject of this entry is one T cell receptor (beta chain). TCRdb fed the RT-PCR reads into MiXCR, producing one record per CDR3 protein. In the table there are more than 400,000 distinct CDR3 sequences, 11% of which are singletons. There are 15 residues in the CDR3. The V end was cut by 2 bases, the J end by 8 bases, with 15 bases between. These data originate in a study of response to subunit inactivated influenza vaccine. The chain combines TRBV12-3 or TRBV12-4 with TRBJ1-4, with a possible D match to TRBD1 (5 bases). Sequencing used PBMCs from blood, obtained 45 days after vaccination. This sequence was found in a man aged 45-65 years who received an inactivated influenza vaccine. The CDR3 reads CASSLRRAGSEKLFF. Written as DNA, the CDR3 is TGTGCCAGCAGTTTACGTCGGGCAGGGTCCGAAAAACTGTTTTTT.